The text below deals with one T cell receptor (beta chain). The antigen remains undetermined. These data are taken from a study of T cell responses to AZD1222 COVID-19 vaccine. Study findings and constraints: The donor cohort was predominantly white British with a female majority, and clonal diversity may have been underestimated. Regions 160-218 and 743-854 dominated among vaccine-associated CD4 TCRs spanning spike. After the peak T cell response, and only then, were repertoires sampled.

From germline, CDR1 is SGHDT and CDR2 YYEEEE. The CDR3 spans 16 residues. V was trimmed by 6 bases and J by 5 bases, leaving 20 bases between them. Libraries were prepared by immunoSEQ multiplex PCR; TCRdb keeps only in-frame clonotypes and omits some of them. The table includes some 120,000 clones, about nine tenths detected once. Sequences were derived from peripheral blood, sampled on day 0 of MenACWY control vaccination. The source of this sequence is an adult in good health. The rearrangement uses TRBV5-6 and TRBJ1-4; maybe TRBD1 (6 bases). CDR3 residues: CASTKEVRGLNEKLFF. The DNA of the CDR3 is TGTGCCAGCACCAAAGAGGTTAGGGGGTTGAATGAAAAACTGTTTTTT.